This T cell receptor beta chain was observed in a study of cytomegalovirus exposure and HLA in healthy donors. This clone was counted between two and nine times. The PCR contained 60 Vbeta and 13 Jbeta primers. The table came from immunoSEQ multiplex PCR; TCRdb's copy has only in-frame clones and leaves some out. The profile shows more than 200,000 clones, roughly 79% of them singletons. The CDR3 length is 15 residues. The ends were cut back, 5 bases at V and 3 bases at J, with 16 bases in the middle. Germline CDR1 reads SGHTA; CDR2 reads FQGNSA. The receptor's source is a male donor in good health and CMV-seronegative. This rearrangement joins TRBV7-2 to TRBJ1-2; possibly TRBD1 for D (6 bases). Material for sequencing was PBMCs. The CDR3, as DNA: TGTGCCAGCAGCCCCGAACAGGGTCCCCACTATGGCTACACCTTC. Protein sequence: CASSPEQGPHYGYTF.